These 22 T cell receptor beta chains came from one sample sequenced in a study of yellow fever vaccine responses in identical twins. Via MiXCR, TCRdb re-called the RT-PCR reads, giving one row per CDR3 protein. The sample comprises 15,000 to 20,000 distinct CDR3 sequences, approximately 70% of which are singletons, and about 2.5% rests with the top ten. The sequencing here drew on T cells from blood (PBMCs), unsorted or a sorted subset (not recorded which), taken before or after yellow fever vaccination (not recorded which). All receptors come from a young woman who received the yellow fever vaccine.

This clonotype has a handful of counts. V gene TRBV5-4 combines with J gene TRBJ2-7, with 8 positions matching TRBD1. The CDR3 loop spans 14 amino acids. Germline CDR1 reads SGHNT; CDR2 reads YYREEE (reference sequence). The V gene end was trimmed by 4 bases and the J gene end by 2 bases; junction bases not matched to a gene: 5. Here the CDR3 DNA reads TGTGCCAGCAGCGGACAGGGCCCCCCCTACGAGCAGTACTTC. As protein: CASSGQGPPYEQYF.

The rearrangement joins TRBV2 to TRBJ1-5; tentatively, D is TRBD1 (5 bases). CDR3 length: 11 residues. The V gene lost 7 bases and the J gene lost 11 bases, with 12 bases spanning the gap. Germline V lookup: CDR1 SNHLY, CDR2 FYNNEI. CDR3 in amino acids: CASIGAGAQHF. In DNA, the CDR3 is TGTGCCAGCATTGGGGCCGGGGCCCAGCATTTT.

The chain couples TRBV5-5 to TRBJ2-1; 8 bases agree with TRBD1. V was pared by 5 bases and J by 4 bases, with 8 bases of the junction left unmatched. Germline CDR1 and CDR2: SGHKS and YYEKEE (reference sequence). The CDR3 is made up of 15 amino acids. This CDR3 reads CASSSTGAEYNEQFF. The CDR3 region has the DNA TGTGCCAGCAGTTCGACAGGGGCGGAATACAATGAGCAGTTCTTC.

This rearrangement joins TRBV12-3 or TRBV12-4 to TRBJ2-5; the D is unclear. V lost 8 bases and J 2 bases, leaving 6 bases between the germline ends. This CDR3 contains 11 residues. The chain's CDR3 is CASGQQETQYF. CDR3 DNA sequence: TGTGCCAGCGGCCAACAAGAGACCCAGTACTTC.

The chain couples TRBV20-1 to TRBJ2-7; 13 nucleotides align to TRBD2. V gave up 1 base and J gave up 4 bases; unmatched junction bases: 4. The CDR3 consists of 15 residues. Germline V gene lookup returns CDR1 DFQATT and CDR2 SNEGSKA (reference sequence). The CDR3 DNA is TGCAGTGCTAGAGGGACTAGCGGGAGTGGGTACGAGCAGTACTTC. Translation: CSARGTSGSGYEQYF.

The V call is TRBV12-3 or TRBV12-4, the J call TRBJ2-2; D is unresolved. The CDR3 is 12 residues long. Trimming removed 8 bases at V and 5 bases at J, with 9 bases between. In DNA form, the CDR3 reads TGTGCCAGCGGAATTATTACCGGGGAGCTGTTTTTT. This translates into CASGIITGELFF.

This chain uses TRBV7-4 with TRBJ2-7, with TRBD2 identical over 10 bases. The CDR3 is 17 residues long. The junction had 15 bases not matched to a gene; V was cut back by 3 bases and J by 7 bases. The germline CDR1 and CDR2 sequences are SGHVT and SQSDAQ. Here the CDR3 reads CASSLMPRTSGGGEQYF. CDR3 sequence (DNA): TGTGCCAGCAGCTTGATGCCACGGACTAGCGGAGGCGGGGAGCAGTACTTC.

CDR3 sequence (DNA): TGTGCCAGCTCACCACCGAGGACAGCTCAAGAGACCCAGTACTTC. This encodes CASSPPRTAQETQYF. This rearrangement joins TRBV18 to TRBJ2-5; TRBD1 might be the D (6 bases). CDR1 and CDR2 from the germline V gene are KGHSH and LQKENI. The CDR3 is 15 residues long. The V end lost 0 bases, the J end lost 2 bases, and 10 bases lay between the germline ends.

This rearrangement joins TRBV29-1 to TRBJ2-7; 12 nucleotides agree with TRBD2. Germline values: CDR1 SQVTM, CDR2 ANQGSEA. Trimming at V came to 6 bases and at J to 2 bases, leaving 5 bases not matched to a gene. The CDR3 covers 14 residues. Here the CDR3 reads CSVAGLAGTYEQYF. The CDR3 coding sequence is TGCAGCGTGGCCGGACTAGCGGGGACCTACGAGCAGTACTTC.

This clonotype showed up just a few times. The chain carries TRBV7-2 and TRBJ2-3; 10 positions agree with TRBD1. With V trimmed by 0 bases and J by 3 bases, 3 bases remained unmatched. Germline CDR1 and CDR2: SGHTA and FQGNSA. The CDR3 has 16 amino acids. The CDR3 reads CASSLADRGRTDTQYF. The CDR3 DNA follows: TGTGCCAGCAGCTTAGCTGACAGGGGGCGAACAGATACGCAGTATTTT.

This chain joins TRBV20-1 and TRBJ2-1; 7 bases are shared with TRBD2. J was trimmed by 7 bases and V by 5 bases; bases with no gene match: 11. Germline V gene sequence: CDR1 DFQATT, CDR2 SNEGSKA (reference sequence). This CDR3 comprises 14 residues. CDR3 DNA sequence: TGCAGTGCTCCGCGGGGGAACAAGGGAAATGAGCAGTTCTTC. Amino acids: CSAPRGNKGNEQFF.

The V call is TRBV13, the J call TRBJ2-7; D uncertain. CDR3 length: 15 residues. Per the germline V gene, CDR1 is PRHDT and CDR2 is FYEKMQ (reference sequence). Trimming removed 9 bases at V and 2 bases at J, with 20 bases between. In DNA form, the CDR3 reads TGTGCCAGAACCTTCCCTCCGCTCGCCGCCTACGAGCAGTACGTC. Encoded protein: CARTFPPLAAYEQYV.

As regards this clonotype: The junction and the germline gene differ at one end; a read error may be behind it. The CDR3 nucleotides read TGTGCCAGCAGCCAGCGCGGCGGGGCCACTAAGTATGGCTACACCTTC. Translating it yields CASSQRGGATKYGYTF. This chain connects TRBV11-1 to TRBJ1-2; weak D call: TRBD1 (5 bases). The length of the CDR3 is 16 residues. From germline, CDR1 is SGHAT and CDR2 FQDESV (reference sequence).

The chain couples TRBV19 to TRBJ1-5, with TRBD1 identical over 9 bases. Germline trimming cut 6 bases from V and 6 bases from J; bases unmatched to any gene: 9. Germline loops: CDR1 LNHDA, CDR2 SQIVND (reference sequence). This CDR3 spans 15 amino acids. In DNA, the CDR3 is TGTGCCAGTAGCTTGGGACAGGGATGGTCTCAGCCCCAGCATTTT. It encodes CASSLGQGWSQPQHF.

The chain couples TRBV18 to TRBJ2-1; 8 bases agree with TRBD2. Trimming at V came to 2 bases and at J to 1 base, leaving 7 bases not matched to a gene. This CDR3 is 17 amino acids long. CDR1 and CDR2 from the germline V gene are KGHSH and LQKENI. CDR3 coding DNA: TGTGCCAGCTCACCAATTATGGCGGGGGGTTCCTACAATGAGCAGTTCTTC. The encoded protein is CASSPIMAGGSYNEQFF.

The CDR3 DNA reads as TGCAGTGCTAGAGATACCGCGATGAGCCCCTACGAGCAGTACGTC. This gives the protein CSARDTAMSPYEQYV. J is TRBJ2-7 and V is TRBV20-1; D gene uncertain. Germline CDR1 is DFQATT and CDR2 is SNEGSKA (reference sequence). Trimming removed 0 bases from V and 2 bases from J, with 14 bases in between. The CDR3 covers 15 residues.

V gene TRBV13 combines with J gene TRBJ2-7, with D perhaps TRBD2 (5 bases). The CDR3 spans 15 residues. The V and J ends lost 1 base and 4 bases respectively, with 14 bases between them. Germline CDR1 is PRHDT and CDR2 is FYEKMQ (reference sequence). The CDR3 nucleotides are TGTGCCAGCAGCTTAGAAACAGACGGGAAATACGAGCAGTACTTC. Translating gives CASSLETDGKYEQYF.

V is TRBV29-1 and J is TRBJ2-1; D might be TRBD1 (7 bases). The V end lost 5 bases, the J end lost 4 bases, and 21 bases lay between the germline ends. CDR1 is SQVTM, CDR2 ANQGSEA, per germline. The CDR3 is 16 amino acids. The CDR3 DNA sequence: TGCAGCGTTTCGGGGGACGGACAGGCTGGTTACAATGAGCAGTTCTTC. This sequence encodes CSVSGDGQAGYNEQFF.

The chain joins TRBV10-1 to TRBJ1-6; unclear D gene. V lost 2 bases and J lost 8, with 4 bases in between. This CDR3 spans 12 amino acids. The germline CDR1 and CDR2 sequences are WNHNN and SYGVQD (reference sequence). Here the CDR3 reads CASSEIDSPLHF. CDR3 DNA sequence: TGCGCCAGCAGTGAGATCGATTCACCCCTCCACTTT.

This chain links TRBV29-1 with TRBJ2-1; D perhaps matches TRBD1 (5 bases). Germline V gene data show CDR1 as SQVTM and CDR2 as ANQGSEA. The CDR3 runs 16 residues. V lost 4 bases to trimming and J lost 2 bases, with 18 bases between them. In DNA, the CDR3 is TGCAGCGTTGGGTCGGCAGGGCAAAGCGCCTACAATGAGCAGTTCTTC. As protein: CSVGSAGQSAYNEQFF.

The chain combines TRBV10-1 with TRBJ2-7, with 8 bases matching TRBD2. Germline V gives CDR1 WNHNN, CDR2 SYGVQD (reference sequence). Unmatched junction bases numbered 10, after V lost 0 bases and J lost 3 bases. CDR3 size: 17 residues. CDR3 sequence reads: CASSESLRREDNYEQYF. CDR3 nucleotide sequence: TGCGCCAGCAGTGAGTCCCTAAGGCGGGAGGACAACTACGAGCAGTACTTC.

J is TRBJ2-1 and V is TRBV5-1, with D perhaps matching TRBD1 (6 bases). Trimming cost V 0 bases and J 4 bases, with 8 bases left between them. This CDR3 region has 14 residues. Germline V lookup: CDR1 SGHRS, CDR2 YFSETQ. The DNA for the CDR3 is TGCGCCAGCAGCTTGGGGGACAAATACAATGAGCAGTTCTTC. This encodes CASSLGDKYNEQFF.